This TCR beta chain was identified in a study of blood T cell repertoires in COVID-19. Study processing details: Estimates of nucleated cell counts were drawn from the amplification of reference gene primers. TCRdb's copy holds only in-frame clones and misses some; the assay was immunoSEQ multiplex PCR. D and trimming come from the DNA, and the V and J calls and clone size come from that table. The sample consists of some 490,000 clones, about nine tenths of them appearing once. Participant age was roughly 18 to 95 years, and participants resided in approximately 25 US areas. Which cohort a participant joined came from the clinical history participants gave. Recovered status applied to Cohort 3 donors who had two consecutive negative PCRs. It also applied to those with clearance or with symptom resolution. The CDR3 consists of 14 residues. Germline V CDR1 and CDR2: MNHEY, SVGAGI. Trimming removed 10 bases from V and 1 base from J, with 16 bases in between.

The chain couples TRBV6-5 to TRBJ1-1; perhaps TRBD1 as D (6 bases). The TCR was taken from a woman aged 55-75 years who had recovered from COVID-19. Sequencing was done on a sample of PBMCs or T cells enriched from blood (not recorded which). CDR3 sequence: CATSLGHPNTEAFF. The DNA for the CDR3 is TGTGCCACCTCACTGGGACACCCGAACACTGAAGCTTTCTTT.